This paragraph covers one TCR beta chain sequence. The antigen is undetermined. This CDR3 is built from 14 residues. Per the germline V gene, CDR1 is SNHLY and CDR2 is FYNNEI. V lost 3 bases to trimming and J lost 10 bases, with 16 bases between them. Assay used: immunoSEQ multiplex PCR; TCRdb lists only in-frame clones, some missing. The sample lists over 100,000 clones, 75% to 90% seen once, with about 8.7% in the top ten. This sample is drawn from a study of T cell responses to AZD1222 COVID-19 vaccine. Whole-study results and caveats: CD4 TCRs linked to vaccination spanned spike, dominating at 160-218 and 743-854.

The input for sequencing was peripheral blood, taken on day 0 of AZD1222 vaccination. This clonotype was obtained from an adult in good health. V is TRBV2 and J is TRBJ2-1; unclear D gene. CDR3 in DNA: TGTGCCAGCAGTGAGGGCAGTTTGAAGGAAGAGCAGTTCTTC. Its protein product is CASSEGSLKEEQFF.